The present entry profiles one T cell receptor (beta chain) with its context. These data originate in a study of blood T cell repertoires in COVID-19. This CDR3 spans 13 amino acids. Trimming at V came to 3 bases and at J to 12 bases, leaving 8 bases not matched to a gene. Looked up from germline, CDR1 is KGHSH and CDR2 is LQKENI. Sequencing used immunoSEQ multiplex PCR; TCRdb keeps in-frame clones, though not all of them. The sample includes about 170,000 clones, approximately 83% of them seen just once. This TCR was sampled from a human donor with acute or convalescent COVID-19. The donor label of this sample is uncertain. The rearrangement uses TRBV18 and TRBJ2-1; 7 bases line up with TRBD1. The sample comprised peripheral blood. The CDR3 nucleotides are TGTGCCAGCTCACCCGATACAGGGGTCGGGCAGTTCTTC. It translates to CASSPDTGVGQFF.